This TCR beta chain was profiled in a study of blood T cell repertoires in COVID-19. Looking at the study overall: COVID-19 samples collected from the United States, Italy and Spain covered acute and convalescent phases.

The method was immunoSEQ multiplex PCR; TCRdb's version includes in-frame clones alone and lacks a portion of them. This table holds a few hundred thousand clones, about 70% found once. This clone was found a few times. This CDR3 has 13 amino acids. The source is a woman aged 80 or older with acute or convalescent COVID-19. What was sequenced was peripheral blood. The chain joins TRBV21-1 to TRBJ1-1; the table's D call, TRBD1, was not checked against the DNA. TRBV21-1 is listed as a pseudogene. The CDR3 sequence is CASSAGTLPEAFF. Written as DNA, the CDR3 is TGTGCCAGCAGCGCTGGGACACTCCCTGAAGCTTTCTTT.